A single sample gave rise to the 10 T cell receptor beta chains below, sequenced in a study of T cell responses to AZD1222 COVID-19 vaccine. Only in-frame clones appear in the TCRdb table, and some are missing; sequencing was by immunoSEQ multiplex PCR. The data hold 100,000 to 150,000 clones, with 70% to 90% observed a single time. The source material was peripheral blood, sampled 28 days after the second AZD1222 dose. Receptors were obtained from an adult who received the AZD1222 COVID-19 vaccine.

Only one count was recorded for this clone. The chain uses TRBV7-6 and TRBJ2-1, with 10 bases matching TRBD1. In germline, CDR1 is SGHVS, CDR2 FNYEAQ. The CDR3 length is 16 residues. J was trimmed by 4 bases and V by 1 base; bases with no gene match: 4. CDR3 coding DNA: TGTGCCAGCAGCTTAGGCGGGACAGGGGTTTACAATGAGCAGTTCTTC. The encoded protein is CASSLGGTGVYNEQFF. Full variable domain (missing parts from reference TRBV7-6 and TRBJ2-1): GAGVSQSPRYKVTKRGQDVALRCDPISGHVSLYWYRQALGQGPEFLTYFNYEAQQDKSGLPNDRFSAERPEGSISTLTIQRTEQRDSAMYRCASSLGGTGVYNEQFFGPGTRLTVL.

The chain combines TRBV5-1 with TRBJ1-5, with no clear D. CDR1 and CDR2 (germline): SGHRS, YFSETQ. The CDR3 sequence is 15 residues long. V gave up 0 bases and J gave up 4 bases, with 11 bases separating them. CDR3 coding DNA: TGCGCCAGCAGCTTGGACGGAGATCCTAATCAGCCCCAGCATTTT. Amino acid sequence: CASSLDGDPNQPQHF.

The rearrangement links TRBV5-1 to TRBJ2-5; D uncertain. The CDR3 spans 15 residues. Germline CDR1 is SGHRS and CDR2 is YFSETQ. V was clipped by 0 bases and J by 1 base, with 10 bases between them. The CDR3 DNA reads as TGCGCCAGCAGCTTGGAGGGCTGGGTCCAAGAGACCCAGTACTTC. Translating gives CASSLEGWVQETQYF. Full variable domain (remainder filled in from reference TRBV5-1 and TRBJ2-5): KAGVTQTPRYLIKTRGQQVTLSCSPISGHRSVSWYQQTPGQGLQFLFEYFSETQRNKGNFPGRFSGRQFSNSRSEMNVSTLELGDSALYLCASSLEGWVQETQYFGPGTRLLVL.

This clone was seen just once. CDR3 in amino acids: CASSEVAGNEQFF. The CDR3 DNA reads as TGCGCCAGCAGTGAAGTAGCAGGGAATGAGCAGTTCTTC. The chain couples TRBV10-1 to TRBJ2-1, with a possible D match to TRBD1 (5 bases). This CDR3 contains 13 residues. Between the trimmed V and J ends, which lost 3 bases and 7 bases, there was a span of 10 bases. Looked up from germline, CDR1 is WNHNN and CDR2 is SYGVQD (reference sequence).

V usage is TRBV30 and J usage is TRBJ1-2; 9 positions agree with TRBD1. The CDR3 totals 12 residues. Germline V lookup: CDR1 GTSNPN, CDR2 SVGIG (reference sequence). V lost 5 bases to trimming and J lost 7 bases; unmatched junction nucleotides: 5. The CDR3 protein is CAWRTGGGGYTF. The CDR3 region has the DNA TGTGCCTGGCGCACAGGGGGCGGTGGCTACACCTTC.

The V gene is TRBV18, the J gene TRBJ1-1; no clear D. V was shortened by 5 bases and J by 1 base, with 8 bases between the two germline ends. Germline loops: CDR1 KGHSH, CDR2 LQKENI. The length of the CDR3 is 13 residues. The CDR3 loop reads CASSDTTNTEAFF. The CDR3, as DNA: TGTGCCAGCTCAGATACAACGAACACTGAAGCTTTCTTT.

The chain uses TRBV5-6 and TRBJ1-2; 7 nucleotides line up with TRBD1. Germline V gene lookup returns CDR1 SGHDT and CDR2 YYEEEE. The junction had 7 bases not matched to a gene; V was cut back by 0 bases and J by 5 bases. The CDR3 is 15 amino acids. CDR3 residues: CASSLGPGRGYGYTF. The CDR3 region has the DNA TGTGCCAGCAGCTTGGGACCAGGCAGGGGGTATGGCTACACCTTC.

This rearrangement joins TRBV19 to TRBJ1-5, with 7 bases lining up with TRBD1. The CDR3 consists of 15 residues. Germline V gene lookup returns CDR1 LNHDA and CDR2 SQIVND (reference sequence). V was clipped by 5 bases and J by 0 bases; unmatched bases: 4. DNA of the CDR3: TGTGCCAGTAGTGTGGGACAGTATAGCAATCAGCCCCAGCATTTT. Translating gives CASSVGQYSNQPQHF. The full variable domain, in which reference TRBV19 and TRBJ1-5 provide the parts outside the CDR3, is DGGITQSPKYLFRKEGQNVTLSCEQNLNHDAMYWYRQDPGQGLRLIYYSQIVNDFQKGDIAEGYSVSREKKESFPLTVTSAQKNPTAFYLCASSVGQYSNQPQHFGDGTRLSIL.

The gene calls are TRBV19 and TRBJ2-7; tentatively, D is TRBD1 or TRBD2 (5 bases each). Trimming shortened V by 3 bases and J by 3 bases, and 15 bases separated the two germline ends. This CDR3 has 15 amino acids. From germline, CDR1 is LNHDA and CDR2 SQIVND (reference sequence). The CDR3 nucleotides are TGTGCCAGTAGTATCTTTCCGGGGCCGGACTACGAGCAGTACTTC. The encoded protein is CASSIFPGPDYEQYF. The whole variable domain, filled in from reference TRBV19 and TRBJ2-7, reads DGGITQSPKYLFRKEGQNVTLSCEQNLNHDAMYWYRQDPGQGLRLIYYSQIVNDFQKGDIAEGYSVSREKKESFPLTVTSAQKNPTAFYLCASSIFPGPDYEQYFGPGTRLTVT.

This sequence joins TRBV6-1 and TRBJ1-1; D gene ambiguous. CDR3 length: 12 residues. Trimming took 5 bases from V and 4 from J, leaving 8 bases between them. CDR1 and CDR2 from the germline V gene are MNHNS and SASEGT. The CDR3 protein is CASSFRSTEAFF. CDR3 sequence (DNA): TGTGCCAGCAGTTTCAGGAGCACTGAAGCTTTCTTT.